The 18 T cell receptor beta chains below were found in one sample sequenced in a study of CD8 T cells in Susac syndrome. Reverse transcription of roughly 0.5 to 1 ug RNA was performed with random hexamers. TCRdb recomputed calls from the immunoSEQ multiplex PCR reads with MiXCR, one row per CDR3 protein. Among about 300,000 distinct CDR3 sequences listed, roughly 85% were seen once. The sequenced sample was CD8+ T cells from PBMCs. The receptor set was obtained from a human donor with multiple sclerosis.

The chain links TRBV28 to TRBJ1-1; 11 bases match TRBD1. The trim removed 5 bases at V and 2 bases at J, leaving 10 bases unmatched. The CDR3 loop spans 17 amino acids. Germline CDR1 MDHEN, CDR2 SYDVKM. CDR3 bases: TGTGCCAGCAGTACACGGGACAGGGGGAACCTAAACACTGAAGCTTTCTTT. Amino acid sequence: CASSTRDRGNLNTEAFF.

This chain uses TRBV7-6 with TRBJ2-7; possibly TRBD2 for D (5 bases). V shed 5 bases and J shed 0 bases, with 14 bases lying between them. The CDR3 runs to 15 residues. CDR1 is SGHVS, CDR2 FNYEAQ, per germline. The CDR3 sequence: CASSKLGLSSYEQYF. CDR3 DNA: TGTGCCAGCAGCAAACTTGGACTCAGCTCCTACGAGCAGTACTTC.

The CDR3 reads CASSPRSETVGSYGYTF. The CDR3 bases are TGTGCCAGCAGCCCAAGGAGCGAGACGGTGGGGAGCTATGGCTACACCTTC. V usage is TRBV9 and J usage is TRBJ1-2, with D unclear. Germline CDR1 SGDLS, CDR2 YYNGEE. The CDR3 length is 17 residues. Trimming removed 4 bases from V and 4 bases from J, with 23 bases in between.

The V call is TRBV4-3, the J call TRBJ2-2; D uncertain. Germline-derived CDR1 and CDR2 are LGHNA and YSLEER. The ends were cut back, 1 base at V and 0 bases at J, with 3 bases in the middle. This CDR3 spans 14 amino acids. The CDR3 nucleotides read TGCGCCAGCAGCCAAGGTACGAACACCGGGGAGCTGTTTTTT. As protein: CASSQGTNTGELFF.

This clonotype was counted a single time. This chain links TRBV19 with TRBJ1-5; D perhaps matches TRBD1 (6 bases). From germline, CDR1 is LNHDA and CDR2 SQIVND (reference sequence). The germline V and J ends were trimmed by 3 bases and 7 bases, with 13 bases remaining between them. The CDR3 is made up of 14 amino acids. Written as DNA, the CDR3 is TGTGCCAGTAGTATGACAGGAATAAGACAGCCCCAGCATTTT. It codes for CASSMTGIRQPQHF.

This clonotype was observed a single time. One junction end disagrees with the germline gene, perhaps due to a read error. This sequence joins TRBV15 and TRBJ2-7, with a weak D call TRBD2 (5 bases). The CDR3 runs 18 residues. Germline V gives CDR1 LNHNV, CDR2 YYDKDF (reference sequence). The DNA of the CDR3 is TGTGCCACCAGCAGAGATAAGGGTGGAGTCGACTACTCCTACGAGCAGTGCTTC. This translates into CATSRDKGGVDYSYEQCF.

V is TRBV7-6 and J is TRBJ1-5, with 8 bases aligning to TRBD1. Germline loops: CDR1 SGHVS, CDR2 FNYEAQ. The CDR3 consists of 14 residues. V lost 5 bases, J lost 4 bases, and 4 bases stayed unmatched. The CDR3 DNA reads TGTGCCAGCAGCCCAACAGGGGGGAATCAGCCCCAGCATTTT. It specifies CASSPTGGNQPQHF.

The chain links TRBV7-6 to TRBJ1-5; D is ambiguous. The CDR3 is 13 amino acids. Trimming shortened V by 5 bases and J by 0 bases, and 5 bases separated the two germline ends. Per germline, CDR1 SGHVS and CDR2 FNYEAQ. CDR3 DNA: TGTGCCAGCAGCCGCGATAGCAATCAGCCCCAGCATTTT. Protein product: CASSRDSNQPQHF.

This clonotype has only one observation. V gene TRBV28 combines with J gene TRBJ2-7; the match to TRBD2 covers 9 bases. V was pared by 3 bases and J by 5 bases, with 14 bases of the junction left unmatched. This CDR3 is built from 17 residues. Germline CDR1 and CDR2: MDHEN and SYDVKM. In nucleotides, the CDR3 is TGTGCCAGCAGTTTTAATATTTTAGGGACTAGCCCCCACGAGCAGTACTTC. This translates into CASSFNILGTSPHEQYF.

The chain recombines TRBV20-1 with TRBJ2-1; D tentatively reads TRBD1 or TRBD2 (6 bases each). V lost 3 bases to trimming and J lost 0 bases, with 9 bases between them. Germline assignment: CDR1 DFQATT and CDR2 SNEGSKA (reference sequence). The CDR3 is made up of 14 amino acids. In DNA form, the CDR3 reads TGCAGTGCTAGCTGGGGGGCCTCCTACAATGAGCAGTTCTTC. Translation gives CSASWGASYNEQFF.

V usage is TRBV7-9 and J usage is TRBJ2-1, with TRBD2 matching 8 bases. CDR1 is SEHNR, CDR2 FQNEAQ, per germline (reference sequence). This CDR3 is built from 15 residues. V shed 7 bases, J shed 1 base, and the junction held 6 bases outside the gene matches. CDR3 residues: CASISPGGSYNEQFF. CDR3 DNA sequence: TGTGCCAGCATCTCACCGGGGGGGTCCTACAATGAGCAGTTCTTC.

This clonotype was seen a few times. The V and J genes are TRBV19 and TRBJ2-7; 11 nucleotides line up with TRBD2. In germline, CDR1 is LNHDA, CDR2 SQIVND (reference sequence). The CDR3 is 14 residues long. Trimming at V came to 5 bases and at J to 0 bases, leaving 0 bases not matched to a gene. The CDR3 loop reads CASSGTSGSYEQYF. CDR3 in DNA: TGTGCCAGTAGTGGGACTAGCGGCTCCTACGAGCAGTACTTC.

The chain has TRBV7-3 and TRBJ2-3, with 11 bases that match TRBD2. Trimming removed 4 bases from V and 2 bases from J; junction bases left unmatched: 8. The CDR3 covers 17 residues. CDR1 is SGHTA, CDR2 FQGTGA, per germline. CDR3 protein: CASSSRGLAEVTDTQYF. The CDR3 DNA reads TGTGCCAGCAGCTCTAGGGGACTAGCGGAGGTCACAGATACGCAGTATTTT.

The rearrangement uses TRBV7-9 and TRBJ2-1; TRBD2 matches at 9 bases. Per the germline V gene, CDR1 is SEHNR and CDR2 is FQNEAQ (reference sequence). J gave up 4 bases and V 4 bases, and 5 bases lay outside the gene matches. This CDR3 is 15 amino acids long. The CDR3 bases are TGTGCCAGCAGCTCTACTAGCGGGCTTTACAATGAGCAGTTCTTC. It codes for CASSSTSGLYNEQFF. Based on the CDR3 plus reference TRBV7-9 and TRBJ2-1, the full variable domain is DTGVSQNPRHKITKRGQNVTFRCDPISEHNRLYWYRQTLGQGPEFLTYFQNEAQLEKSRLLSDRFSAERPKGSFSTLEIQRTEQGDSAMYLCASSSTSGLYNEQFFGPGTRLTVL.

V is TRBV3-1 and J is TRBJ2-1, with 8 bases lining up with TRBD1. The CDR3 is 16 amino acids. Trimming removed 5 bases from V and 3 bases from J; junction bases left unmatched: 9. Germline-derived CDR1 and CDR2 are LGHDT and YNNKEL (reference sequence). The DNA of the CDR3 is TGTGCCAGCAGCACCCAGGACAGGGTTTTCTACAATGAGCAGTTCTTC. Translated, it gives CASSTQDRVFYNEQFF.

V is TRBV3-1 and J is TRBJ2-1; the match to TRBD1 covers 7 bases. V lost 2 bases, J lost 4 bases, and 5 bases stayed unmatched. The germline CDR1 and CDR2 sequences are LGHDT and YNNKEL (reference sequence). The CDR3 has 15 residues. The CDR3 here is CASSQRDRVYNEQFF. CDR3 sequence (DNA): TGTGCCAGCAGCCAACGGGACAGAGTGTACAATGAGCAGTTCTTC.

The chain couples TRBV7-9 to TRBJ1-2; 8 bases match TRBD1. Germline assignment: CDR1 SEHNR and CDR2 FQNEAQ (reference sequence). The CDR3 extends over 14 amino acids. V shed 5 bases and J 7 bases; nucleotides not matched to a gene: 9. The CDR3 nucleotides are TGTGCCAGCAGCCAAAGCAGGGGGCGCGGTGGCTACACCTTC. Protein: CASSQSRGRGGYTF.

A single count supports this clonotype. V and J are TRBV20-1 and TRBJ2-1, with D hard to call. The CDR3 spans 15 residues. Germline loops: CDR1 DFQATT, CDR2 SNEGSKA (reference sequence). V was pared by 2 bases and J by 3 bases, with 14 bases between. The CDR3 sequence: CSARKGLNNYNEQFF. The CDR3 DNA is TGCAGTGCTAGAAAAGGGCTCAATAACTACAATGAGCAGTTCTTC.